This T cell receptor beta chain was observed in a study of T-cell reconstitution after alpha-beta-depleted transplantation in children. Study observations and caveats: From surviving recipient T cells and thymic progenitors came the high day-60 TCRbeta diversity observed in some patients. Expanded clones from the graft, numbering several hundred, reportedly supplied alpha-beta T cells about two months after transplant. Among T cells one year after transplant, newly produced cells accounted for most counts and diversity.

This clonotype was counted at least ten times. Its specificity is unknown. CDR3 size: 13 residues. V shed 5 bases and J shed 1 base, with 7 bases lying between them. Germline lookup yields CDR1 SGHTA and CDR2 FQGNSA. Library preparation (for TCRbeta) was performed with unique molecular identifiers. From the PCR reads, TCRdb called clonotypes with MiXCR, one entry per CDR3 protein. Here the sample spans 90,000 to 130,000 distinct CDR3 sequences, approximately 6.6% being singletons. The receptor comes from a male patient under 10 years old who had a stem cell transplant for acute lymphoblastic leukemia, so the T cells may come from the graft donor. Material: PBMCs, mostly from graft donor cells, obtained 360 days after TCRalphabeta/CD19-depleted stem cell transplant. The V call is TRBV7-2, the J call TRBJ2-3; D gene unclear. CDR3 sequence reads: CASSPGRTDTQYF. Here the CDR3 DNA reads TGTGCCAGCAGCCCGGGTCGCACAGATACGCAGTATTTT.